A single sample is the source of the 26 T cell receptor beta chains below, sequenced in a study of blood T cell repertoires in COVID-19. The data were produced by immunoSEQ multiplex PCR, yet TCRdb's version contains in-frame clones alone and is incomplete. The sample carries approximately 210,000 clones, roughly nine tenths recorded once. The sequencing sample was made of peripheral blood. Receptors originate from a man aged 35-49 years with acute or convalescent COVID-19.

This clone was seen more than once but under ten times. The chain joins TRBV10-3 to TRBJ2-1, with 9 bases fitting TRBD1. V trimming: 0 bases; J trimming: 1 base; junction bases outside the gene matches: 1. The CDR3 totals 16 residues. CDR1 ENHRY and CDR2 SYGVKD come from the germline V gene. CDR3 DNA: TGTGCCATCAGTGAGTCCGGGACAGGGTCCTACAATGAGCAGTTCTTC. Its translation is CAISESGTGSYNEQFF.

The genes are TRBV30 and TRBJ2-7; possibly TRBD2 for D (6 bases). Germline V CDR1 and CDR2: GTSNPN, SVGIG (reference sequence). CDR3 length: 18 residues. Trimming removed 0 bases at V and 0 bases at J, with 21 bases between. CDR3 sequence reads: CAWSVLGGKVTPSYEQYF. The CDR3 DNA sequence: TGTGCCTGGAGTGTACTCGGGGGTAAAGTGACCCCCTCCTACGAGCAGTACTTC.

The chain employs TRBV7-3 and TRBJ2-5; 13 bases are shared with TRBD2. The CDR3 totals 20 residues. Germline trimming cut 7 bases from V and 2 bases from J; bases unmatched to any gene: 19. Germline V gene data show CDR1 as SGHTA and CDR2 as FQGTGA. In nucleotides, the CDR3 is TGTGCCAGCACCCCCACAGAACCGGGACTAGCGGGAAAAACTCAAGAGACCCAGTACTTC. Translated, it gives CASTPTEPGLAGKTQETQYF.

The chain links TRBV7-8 to TRBJ2-1; 15 nucleotides match TRBD2. The CDR3 is 19 amino acids. The trim removed 5 bases at V and 4 bases at J, leaving 12 bases unmatched. Germline CDR1 reads SGHVS; CDR2 reads FQNEAQ. Here the CDR3 DNA reads TGTGCCAGCAGCCCAATCGGGACTAGCGGGGGGAACGTTTACAATGAGCAGTTCTTC. This translates into CASSPIGTSGGNVYNEQFF. Full variable domain (rest looked up from reference TRBV7-8 and TRBJ2-1): GAGVSQSPRYKVAKRGQDVALRCDPISGHVSLFWYQQALGQGPEFLTYFQNEAQLDKSGLPSDRFFAERPEGSVSTLKIQRTQQEDSAVYLCASSPIGTSGGNVYNEQFFGPGTRLTVL.

The chain joins TRBV18 to TRBJ2-2, with a possible D match to TRBD2 (5 bases). Trimming removed 1 base at V and 5 bases at J, with 11 bases between. The germline V gene has CDR1 KGHSH and CDR2 LQKENI. This CDR3 spans 15 amino acids. The CDR3 bases are TGTGCCAGCTCACCACAAAACGAGCGGACCGGGGAGCTGTTTTTT. This codes for CASSPQNERTGELFF.

The chain combines TRBV18 with TRBJ2-2; possibly TRBD2 for D (6 bases). CDR3 length: 14 residues. Trimming stripped 2 bases from V and 3 bases from J, with 7 bases between. CDR1 and CDR2 from the germline V gene are KGHSH and LQKENI. CDR3 region: CASSPGGDTGELFF. In nucleotides, the CDR3 is TGTGCCAGCTCACCAGGAGGGGACACCGGGGAGCTGTTTTTT.

V and J are TRBV12-3 or TRBV12-4 and TRBJ2-2, with no clear D. The V gene lost 7 bases and the J gene lost 6 bases, with 6 bases spanning the gap. CDR3 length equals 11 residues. The DNA for the CDR3 is TGTGCCAGCAATCGGGCCGGGGAGCTGTTTTTT. This translates into CASNRAGELFF.

This rearrangement joins TRBV11-3 to TRBJ1-1; 10 nucleotides match TRBD1. The CDR3 has 16 residues. J lost 3 bases, V lost 5 bases, and 9 bases had no gene match. Germline assignment: CDR1 SGHNT and CDR2 YENEEA. The CDR3 reads CASSRRAGTGDTEAFF. The CDR3 bases are TGTGCCAGCAGCCGTCGAGCCGGGACAGGGGACACTGAAGCTTTCTTT. Filled out from reference TRBV11-3 and TRBJ1-1, the complete variable domain reads EAGVVQSPRYKIIEKKQPVAFWCNPISGHNTLYWYLQNLGQGPELLIRYENEEAVDDSQLPKDRFSAERLKGVDSTLKIQPAELGDSAVYLCASSRRAGTGDTEAFFGQGTRLTVV.

This clone has more than one count but fewer than ten. V usage is TRBV2 and J usage is TRBJ2-7; TRBD1 agrees at 7 bases. The junction had 8 bases not matched to a gene; V was cut back by 6 bases and J by 3 bases. Germline values: CDR1 SNHLY, CDR2 FYNNEI. This CDR3 is 14 amino acids long. Written as DNA, the CDR3 is TGTGCCAGCAGCCCCCAGGGGGTCGGCTACGAGCAGTACTTC. This translates into CASSPQGVGYEQYF.

V usage is TRBV5-1 and J usage is TRBJ2-1; D is perhaps TRBD1 (6 bases). In germline, CDR1 is SGHRS, CDR2 YFSETQ. With 0 bases removed from V and 6 bases from J, the gap between germline ends came to 7 bases. The CDR3 extends over 13 amino acids. In nucleotides, the CDR3 is TGCGCCAGCAGCTTGGAACAGGGCAATGAGCAGTTCTTC. This sequence encodes CASSLEQGNEQFF.

The chain combines TRBV4-2 with TRBJ1-4, with a possible D match to TRBD1 (6 bases). Germline CDR1 LGHNA, CDR2 YNFKEQ. Trimming pared 3 bases from V and 4 bases from J, leaving 18 bases between. The CDR3 has 17 amino acids. CDR3 in amino acids: CASSQKEGPGVNEKLFF. The CDR3 DNA follows: TGTGCCAGCAGCCAGAAGGAAGGGCCAGGGGTTAATGAAAAACTGTTTTTT.

The chain recombines TRBV11-2 with TRBJ2-7; D remains unclear. Germline CDR1 is SGHAT and CDR2 is FQNNGV. Trimming shortened V by 5 bases and J by 3 bases, and 8 bases separated the two germline ends. CDR3 length: 12 residues. CDR3 protein: CASSPFLYEQYF. In DNA form, the CDR3 reads TGTGCCAGCAGCCCCTTCCTCTACGAGCAGTACTTC.

J is TRBJ2-1 and V is TRBV9, with 7 bases that match TRBD2. V trimming: 4 bases; J trimming: 7 bases; junction bases outside the gene matches: 8. Per germline, CDR1 SGDLS and CDR2 YYNGEE. The CDR3 runs 14 residues. The CDR3 region is CASSYPGLRNEQFF. CDR3 nucleotide sequence: TGTGCCAGCAGCTATCCGGGACTAAGGAATGAGCAGTTCTTC.

Points on this clone: Within the sample, other DNA sequences also encode this same CDR3. V gene TRBV7-9 combines with J gene TRBJ1-1; D perhaps matches TRBD1 (6 bases). V was shortened by 5 bases and J by 1 base, with 11 bases between the two germline ends. The CDR3 runs 14 residues. Germline-derived CDR1 and CDR2 are SEHNR and FQNEAQ (reference sequence). The CDR3 nucleotides read TGTGCCAGCAGCCTACAGGGCCCGAACACTGAAGCTTTCTTT. Translated, it gives CASSLQGPNTEAFF.

The rearrangement joins TRBV6-5 to TRBJ2-1; perhaps TRBD2 as D (7 bases). Germline assignment: CDR1 MNHEY and CDR2 SVGAGI. V was pared by 6 bases and J by 12 bases, with 24 bases between. CDR3 size: 15 residues. CDR3 DNA sequence: TGTGCCAGCAGCTCTAGCGGAGGGGGGGCATGGGTGCAGTTCTTC. The encoded protein is CASSSSGGGAWVQFF.

V gene TRBV9 combines with J gene TRBJ2-3; TRBD2 matches at 8 bases. CDR3 length: 16 residues. CDR1 SGDLS and CDR2 YYNGEE come from the germline V gene. After removal of 2 bases from V and 6 bases from J, the junction contained 11 bases not matched to a gene. CDR3 sequence: CASSVSTGGPSDTQYF. The CDR3 nucleotides read TGTGCCAGCAGCGTTAGTACGGGAGGGCCCTCGGATACGCAGTATTTT.

The chain carries TRBV6-5 and TRBJ1-3; D is uncertain. The CDR3 has 16 residues. V was trimmed by 3 bases and J by 0 bases, leaving 12 bases between them. From germline, CDR1 is MNHEY and CDR2 SVGAGI. The CDR3 nucleotides are TGTGCCAGCAGTTATGGGGAGGGAATCTCTGGAAACACCATATATTTT. Protein sequence: CASSYGEGISGNTIYF.

This clone was picked up one time. This chain links TRBV14 with TRBJ1-3; tentatively, D is TRBD1 (6 bases). V shed 4 bases and J shed 3 bases, with 16 bases lying between them. Germline V gene lookup returns CDR1 SGHDN and CDR2 FVKESK. This CDR3 is 16 amino acids long. The CDR3 loop reads CASSLFNRVRGNTIYF. DNA for the CDR3: TGTGCCAGCAGCCTGTTCAACAGGGTCCGTGGAAACACCATATATTTT.

The chain joins TRBV2 to TRBJ2-7; no reliable D call. Trimming pared 4 bases from V and 2 bases from J, leaving 24 bases between. Germline loops: CDR1 SNHLY, CDR2 FYNNEI. The CDR3 runs 18 residues. For the CDR3, the DNA is TGTGCCAGCAGTGGTCTATCGGAGTTAGTTTCCAGCGCCTACGAGCAGTACTTC. Translating it yields CASSGLSELVSSAYEQYF.

V usage is TRBV5-1 and J usage is TRBJ2-1; 7 bases agree with TRBD1. Per germline, CDR1 SGHRS and CDR2 YFSETQ. CDR3 length: 14 amino acids. V was pared by 4 bases and J by 3 bases, with 4 bases of the junction left unmatched. The CDR3 here is CASSRRQGYNEQFF. CDR3 in DNA: TGCGCCAGCAGCCGGAGACAGGGCTACAATGAGCAGTTCTTC. The full variable domain, in which reference TRBV5-1 and TRBJ2-1 provide the parts outside the CDR3, is KAGVTQTPRYLIKTRGQQVTLSCSPISGHRSVSWYQQTPGQGLQFLFEYFSETQRNKGNFPGRFSGRQFSNSRSEMNVSTLELGDSALYLCASSRRQGYNEQFFGPGTRLTVL.

V gene TRBV10-3 combines with J gene TRBJ2-7; 11 bases fit TRBD1. After removal of 5 bases from V and 2 bases from J, the junction contained 5 bases not matched to a gene. Per the germline V gene, CDR1 is ENHRY and CDR2 is SYGVKD. The CDR3 totals 15 residues. As DNA, the CDR3 is TGTGCCATCAGTTTTGGGACAGGGGGAACCTACGAGCAGTACTTC. The encoded protein is CAISFGTGGTYEQYF.

V gene TRBV7-3 combines with J gene TRBJ2-3; D is uncertain. Germline-derived CDR1 and CDR2 are SGHTA and FQGTGA. V dropped 5 bases and J dropped 6 bases, with 33 bases sitting between them. The CDR3 totals 20 residues. Here the CDR3 DNA reads TGTGCCAGCAGCGCTACCCCTATCCTCGGGTCTATTCTACCAGCGGATACGCAGTATTTT. Translation gives CASSATPILGSILPADTQYF.

This chain links TRBV11-2 with TRBJ2-7, with 13 bases identical to TRBD2. Germline V lookup: CDR1 SGHAT, CDR2 FQNNGV. The CDR3 has 16 amino acids. The ends lost 5 bases at V and 4 bases at J; junction bases unmatched: 8. The CDR3 nucleotides are TGTGCCAGCAGCCACGCACTAGCGGGGGGGAGGTACGAGCAGTACTTC. This gives the protein CASSHALAGGRYEQYF.

The V gene is TRBV4-3, the J gene TRBJ2-3, with 14 bases aligning to TRBD2. The CDR3 loop spans 17 amino acids. CDR1 and CDR2 from the germline V gene are LGHNA and YSLEER. Unmatched junction bases numbered 5, after V lost 3 bases and J lost 3 bases. The CDR3 protein is CASSQTGLAGATDTQYF. In nucleotides, the CDR3 is TGCGCCAGCAGCCAGACGGGACTAGCGGGAGCAACAGATACGCAGTATTTT.

The chain uses TRBV28 and TRBJ2-7, with D possibly TRBD1 on 6 matching bases. Germline loops: CDR1 MDHEN, CDR2 SYDVKM. With 7 bases removed from V and 3 bases from J, the gap between germline ends came to 16 bases. The CDR3 runs to 14 residues. DNA for the CDR3: TGTGCCAGCACCATCACTAAGGGGGTCTACGAGCAGTACTTC. This translates into CASTITKGVYEQYF.

The CDR3: CASQPGGSPTDTQYF. The CDR3 coding sequence is TGTGCCTCTCAACCGGGGGGGAGTCCCACAGATACGCAGTATTTT. The J gene is TRBJ2-3, the V gene TRBV6-6, with 8 nucleotides matching TRBD2. The V segment lost 11 bases and the J segment 2 bases; nucleotides outside the gene matches: 12. The CDR3 is 15 residues long. Germline values: CDR1 MNHNY, CDR2 SVGAGI (reference sequence).